Each of the 18 T cell receptor beta chains below was sequenced from the same sample in a study of cytomegalovirus exposure and HLA in healthy donors. PCR primers comprised 60 Vbeta and 13 Jbeta primers. Assay used: immunoSEQ multiplex PCR; TCRdb lists only in-frame clones, some missing. The top ten clones hold more than 3.5% of a sample with roughly 150,000 clones, 80% to 90% of them seen once. Source material: PBMCs. These TCRs come from a woman in her 40s in good health and CMV-seropositive.

The chain links TRBV18 to TRBJ2-1, with D unclear. CDR1 is KGHSH and CDR2 is LQKENI in the germline V gene. CDR3 length: 18 amino acids. V lost 1 base to trimming and J lost 0 bases, with 16 bases between them. The CDR3 spells CASSPLVLRSSSYNEQFF. The CDR3 nucleotides are TGTGCCAGCTCACCACTCGTTTTGCGGTCCAGCTCCTACAATGAGCAGTTCTTC.

The CDR3, as DNA: TGTGCCAGCAGCCAAGAGACTAGCGGGAGATTTAATGAGCAGTTCTTC. It codes for CASSQETSGRFNEQFF. The chain has TRBV4-2 and TRBJ2-1, with 12 bases matching TRBD2. CDR1 and CDR2 from the germline V gene are LGHNA and YNFKEQ. This CDR3 comprises 16 residues. V shed 0 bases, J shed 7 bases, and the junction held 4 bases outside the gene matches.

The rearrangement joins TRBV19 to TRBJ1-1; TRBD1 is a possible D gene (6 bases). V lost 10 bases to trimming and J lost 1 base, with 16 bases between them. CDR1 is LNHDA and CDR2 is SQIVND in the germline V gene (reference sequence). The CDR3 extends over 14 amino acids. CDR3: CATNRASENTEAFF. CDR3 coding DNA: TGTGCCACTAACAGGGCGTCGGAGAACACTGAAGCTTTCTTT.

This clone showed up just a few times. V and J are TRBV6-1 and TRBJ1-5, with 7 bases lining up with TRBD1. The CDR3 contains 15 residues. V lost 4 bases to trimming and J lost 8 bases; unmatched junction nucleotides: 11. Germline V gene lookup returns CDR1 MNHNS and CDR2 SASEGT. CDR3 sequence: CASSGAQGPVEPQHF. CDR3 sequence (DNA): TGTGCCAGCAGTGGTGCACAGGGGCCGGTGGAGCCCCAGCATTTT.

The V gene is TRBV28, the J gene TRBJ2-2, with D possibly matching TRBD2 (5 bases). Germline V lookup: CDR1 MDHEN, CDR2 SYDVKM. The CDR3 sequence is 16 residues long. The V end was cut by 1 base, the J end by 4 bases, with 13 bases between. This CDR3 is CASSLSTGWGTGELFF. The CDR3 bases are TGTGCCAGCAGTTTATCCACGGGGTGGGGCACCGGGGAGCTGTTTTTT. Full variable domain (remainder filled in from reference TRBV28 and TRBJ2-2): DVKVTQSSRYLVKRTGEKVFLECVQDMDHENMFWYRQDPGLGLRLIYFSYDVKMKEKGDIPEGYSVSREKKERFSLILESASTNQTSMYLCASSLSTGWGTGELFFGEGSRLTVL.

The chain has TRBV27 and TRBJ2-7, with 7 bases that match TRBD1. The CDR3 spans 15 residues. Germline loops: CDR1 MNHEY, CDR2 SMNVEV (reference sequence). Trimming at V came to 3 bases and at J to 5 bases, leaving 10 bases not matched to a gene. For the CDR3, the DNA is TGTGCCAGCAGTTTTAAGGGGGCGGTTGCACACGAGCAGTACTTC. This translates into CASSFKGAVAHEQYF.

A note on this clone: The same CDR3 arises from other DNA sequences in this sample as well. The chain couples TRBV9 to TRBJ2-7; the D gene is possibly TRBD1 (6 bases). With 0 bases removed from V and 2 bases from J, the gap between germline ends came to 9 bases. Germline assignment: CDR1 SGDLS and CDR2 YYNGEE. The CDR3 has 14 residues. CDR3 nucleotides: TGTGCCAGCAGCGTAGCCCAGGGGACCTACGAGCAGTACTTC. Protein: CASSVAQGTYEQYF.

The genes are TRBV4-3 and TRBJ1-2, with D possibly TRBD1 on 6 matching bases. Germline CDR1 is LGHNA and CDR2 is YSLEER. The CDR3 sequence is 17 residues long. Trimming left V 2 bases short and J 0 bases short, with 16 bases between. The CDR3 DNA follows: TGCGCCAGCAGCCAACAAACCGGGACAACCGCTAACTATGGCTACACCTTC. Translation gives CASSQQTGTTANYGYTF.

This rearrangement joins TRBV5-1 to TRBJ2-7; D possibly corresponds to TRBD2 (6 bases). Germline CDR1 SGHRS, CDR2 YFSETQ. V was pared by 4 bases and J by 7 bases, with 21 bases between. The CDR3 has 15 residues. The DNA for the CDR3 is TGCGCCAGCAGCAGCCCCGGGACTGAGGAGGTAGAGCAGTACTTC. Translated: CASSSPGTEEVEQYF.

Comments on this clone: A junction boundary mismatches the germline segment, possibly from a read error. The sample has other DNA sequences that encode this CDR3 too. The chain joins TRBV7-7 to TRBJ2-5; 8 bases agree with TRBD1. From germline, CDR1 is SSHAT and CDR2 FNYEAQ (reference sequence). This CDR3 has 15 residues. The CDR3 loop is CASSLMQGAGETQYF. The CDR3 coding sequence is TGTGCTAGCAGCTTAATGCAGGGGGCCGGGGAGACCCAGTACTTC. The variable domain in full, completed from reference TRBV7-7 and TRBJ2-5, reads GAGVSQSPRYKVTKRGQDVTLRCDPISSHATLYWYQQALGQGPEFLTYFNYEAQPDKSGLPSDRFSAERPEGSISTLTIQRTEQRDSAMYRCASSLMQGAGETQYFGPGTRLLVL.

The chain recombines TRBV5-1 with TRBJ2-7; 11 nucleotides match TRBD2. Germline-derived CDR1 and CDR2 are SGHRS and YFSETQ. The junction had 5 bases not matched to a gene; V was cut back by 5 bases and J by 1 base. The CDR3 runs 15 residues. The CDR3 region has the DNA TGCGCCAGCAGTAGGGGACTAGCGGTATCCTACGAGCAGTACTTC. It encodes CASSRGLAVSYEQYF.

The chain employs TRBV15 and TRBJ2-7; perhaps TRBD1 as D (6 bases). Trimming left V 0 bases short and J 3 bases short, with 18 bases between. The CDR3 is made up of 17 amino acids. Germline assignment: CDR1 LNHNV and CDR2 YYDKDF (reference sequence). CDR3 in DNA: TGTGCCACCAGCAGAGATCTCCCGGACAGCATTAACTACGAGCAGTACTTC. Its translation: CATSRDLPDSINYEQYF.

This chain connects TRBV27 to TRBJ2-7; 11 nucleotides align to TRBD2. CDR3 length equals 17 residues. Unmatched junction bases numbered 10, after V lost 4 bases and J lost 2 bases. CDR1 is MNHEY and CDR2 is SMNVEV in the germline V gene (reference sequence). The DNA of the CDR3 is TGTGCCAGCAGTTCTGGGACGACTAGCGGGGCGCCCTACGAGCAGTACTTC. This codes for CASSSGTTSGAPYEQYF.

This clone was found a few times. The V call is TRBV7-2, the J call TRBJ1-5, with 7 bases fitting TRBD1. V was pared by 5 bases and J by 3 bases, with 4 bases of the junction left unmatched. Germline CDR1 is SGHTA and CDR2 is FQGNSA. The CDR3 covers 14 residues. CDR3 sequence: CASSRDRVNQPQHF. CDR3 nucleotides: TGTGCCAGCAGCCGCGACAGGGTCAATCAGCCCCAGCATTTT.

The chain recombines TRBV9 with TRBJ1-1; the match to TRBD1 covers 8 bases. Trimming removed 0 bases from V and 4 bases from J; junction bases left unmatched: 8. The length of the CDR3 is 16 residues. Germline loops: CDR1 SGDLS, CDR2 YYNGEE. The CDR3 nucleotides read TGTGCCAGCAGCGTAGAAGGAGCAGGGGGCTTCACTGAAGCTTTCTTT. As protein: CASSVEGAGGFTEAFF.

The CDR3 sequence is CASSKRGDRGNQPQHF. The DNA of the CDR3 is TGTGCCAGTAGTAAGCGGGGGGACAGGGGGAATCAGCCCCAGCATTTT. The J gene is TRBJ1-5, the V gene TRBV19, with 11 bases identical to TRBD1. Trimming at V came to 4 bases and at J to 4 bases, leaving 6 bases not matched to a gene. The germline V gene encodes CDR1 LNHDA and CDR2 SQIVND (reference sequence). CDR3 length: 16 amino acids.

CDR3 sequence reads: CASGSGRPFKQFF. DNA for the CDR3: TGTGCCAGCGGGAGCGGGAGGCCCTTCAAGCAGTTCTTC. The chain uses TRBV28 and TRBJ2-1; 9 bases fit TRBD2. Germline loops: CDR1 MDHEN, CDR2 SYDVKM. CDR3 length: 13 residues. The junction had 10 bases not matched to a gene; V was cut back by 8 bases and J by 11 bases.

The V call is TRBV30, the J call TRBJ1-1, with 7 bases that match TRBD1. The CDR3 is 12 amino acids. V lost 5 bases, J lost 11 bases, and 11 bases stayed unmatched. CDR1 is GTSNPN and CDR2 is SVGIG in the germline V gene (reference sequence). The CDR3 sequence: CAWARQGYAAFF. DNA for the CDR3: TGTGCCTGGGCCCGACAGGGTTATGCGGCTTTCTTT.